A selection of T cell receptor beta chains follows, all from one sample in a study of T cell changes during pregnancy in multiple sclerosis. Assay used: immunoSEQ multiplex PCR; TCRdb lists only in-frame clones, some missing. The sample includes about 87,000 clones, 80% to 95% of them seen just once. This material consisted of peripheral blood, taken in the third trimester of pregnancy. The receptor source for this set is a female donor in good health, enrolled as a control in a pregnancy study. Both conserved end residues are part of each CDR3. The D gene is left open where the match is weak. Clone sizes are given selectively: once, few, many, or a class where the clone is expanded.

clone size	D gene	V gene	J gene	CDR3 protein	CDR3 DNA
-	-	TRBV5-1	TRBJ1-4	CASSFGRSPTTTNEKLFF	TGCGCCAGCAGCTTTGGTAGGTCACCTACTACAACTAATGAAAAACTGTTTTTT
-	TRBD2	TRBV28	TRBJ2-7	CASSSPSASGTDEQYF	TGTGCCAGCAGTTCTCCCAGTGCTAGCGGGACAGACGAGCAGTACTTC
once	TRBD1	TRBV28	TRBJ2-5	CASSSTGGAETQYF	TGTGCCAGCAGTTCCACAGGGGGCGCAGAGACCCAGTACTTC
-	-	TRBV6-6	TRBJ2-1	CASSSLVSREQFF	TGTGCCAGCAGTTCCCTAGTGTCAAGGGAGCAGTTCTTC
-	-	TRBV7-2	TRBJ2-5	CASSSMGGSTQYF	TGTGCCAGCAGTTCCATGGGGGGTTCGACCCAGTACTTC
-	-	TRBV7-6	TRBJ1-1	CASRFEVNTEAFF	TGTGCCAGCAGATTTGAGGTGAACACTGAAGCTTTCTTT
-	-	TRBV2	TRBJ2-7	CASSEGGRIYEQYF	TGTGCCAGCAGCGAAGGGGGGCGAATCTACGAGCAGTACTTC
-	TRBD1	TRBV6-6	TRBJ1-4	CASSSDRGTNEKLFF	TGTGCCAGCAGTTCCGACAGGGGTACTAATGAAAAACTGTTTTTT
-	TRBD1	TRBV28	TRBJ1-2	CASSVDRSRGYTF	TGTGCCAGCAGTGTGGACAGGTCGCGTGGCTACACCTTC
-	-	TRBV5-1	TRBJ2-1	CASSLGADNEQFF	TGCGCCAGCAGCTTGGGGGCAGACAATGAGCAGTTCTTC
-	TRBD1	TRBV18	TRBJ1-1	CASSPEGQDTEAFF	TGTGCCAGCTCACCAGAGGGACAGGACACTGAAGCTTTCTTT
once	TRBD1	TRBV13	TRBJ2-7	CASSPDRGLLAEQYF	TGTGCCAGCAGCCCAGACAGGGGGCTTCTAGCCGAGCAGTACTTC
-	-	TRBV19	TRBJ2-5	CASSIGGSSPRETQYF	TGTGCCAGTAGTATAGGAGGAAGCTCCCCCCGGGAGACCCAGTACTTC
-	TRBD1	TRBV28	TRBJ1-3	CASSPRDRENTIYF	TGTGCCAGCAGCCCCCGGGACAGGGAAAACACCATATATTTT
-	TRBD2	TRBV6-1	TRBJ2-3	CASSEGGRDTDTQYF	TGTGCCAGCAGTGAAGGCGGGAGGGACACAGATACGCAGTATTTT
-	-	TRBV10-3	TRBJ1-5	CAISGGGRTHF	TGTGCCATCAGTGGGGGGGGTCGTACGCATTTT
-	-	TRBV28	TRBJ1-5	CASRHGILIKSNQPQHF	TGTGCCAGCAGGCACGGGATACTGATAAAAAGCAATCAGCCCCAGCATTTT
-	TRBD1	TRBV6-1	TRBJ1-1	CASRTGVTEAFF	TGTGCCAGCAGGACAGGGGTCACTGAAGCTTTCTTT
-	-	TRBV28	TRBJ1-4	CASSLTAPGGNEKLFF	TGTGCCAGCAGTCTGACAGCTCCCGGCGGTAATGAAAAACTGTTTTTT
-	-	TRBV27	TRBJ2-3	CASSLEGGTDTQYF	TGTGCCAGCAGTTTAGAGGGCGGCACAGATACGCAGTATTTT
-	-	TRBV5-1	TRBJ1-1	CASSLVKYQGRSTEAFF	TGCGCCAGCAGCTTGGTAAAATATCAGGGGCGAAGTACTGAAGCTTTCTTT
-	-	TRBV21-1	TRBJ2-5	CASSKAWRGQETQYF	TGTGCCAGCAGCAAAGCCTGGAGGGGCCAAGAGACCCAGTACTTC
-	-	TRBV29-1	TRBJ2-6	CSVEVLTGANVLTF	TGCAGCGTTGAAGTCTTGACAGGGGCCAACGTCCTGACTTTC
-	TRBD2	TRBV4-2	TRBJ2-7	CASSQEVLAGRSYEQYF	TGTGCCAGCAGCCAAGAGGTGCTAGCGGGCCGCTCCTACGAGCAGTACTTC
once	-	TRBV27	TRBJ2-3	CASTLSWGPRTQYF	TGTGCCAGCACCCTATCGTGGGGGCCCCGGACGCAGTATTTT
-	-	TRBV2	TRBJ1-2	CASSHPTGYGYTF	TGTGCCAGCAGTCATCCTACAGGCTATGGCTACACCTTC
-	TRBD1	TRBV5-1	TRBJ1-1	CASHPGGSVNTEAFF	TGCGCCAGCCACCCAGGGGGTTCAGTGAACACTGAAGCTTTCTTT
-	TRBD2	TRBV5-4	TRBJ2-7	CASSLSSSGRHLSSYEQYF	TGTGCCAGCAGCTTGTCGTCCAGCGGGAGGCACCTGAGCTCCTACGAGCAGTACTTC
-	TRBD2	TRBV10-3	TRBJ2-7	CAISEAGVPSGEQYF	TGTGCCATCAGTGAGGCGGGAGTGCCCTCGGGCGAGCAGTACTTC
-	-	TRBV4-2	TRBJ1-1	CASSLDDAGYTEAFF	TGTGCCAGCAGCCTAGACGATGCAGGGTACACTGAAGCTTTCTTT
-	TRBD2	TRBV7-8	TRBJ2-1	CASSLGLAGSLYNEQFF	TGTGCCAGCAGCTTAGGACTAGCGGGGTCGTTGTACAATGAGCAGTTCTTC
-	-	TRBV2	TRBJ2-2	CASRGQVDTGELFF	TGTGCCAGCAGGGGGCAGGTAGACACCGGGGAGCTGTTTTTT
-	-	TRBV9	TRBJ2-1	CASSANTYNEQFF	TGTGCCAGCAGCGCGAACACCTACAATGAGCAGTTCTTC
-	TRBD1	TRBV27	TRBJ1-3	CASSFSGQGGGNTIYF	TGTGCCAGCAGTTTCTCCGGACAGGGTGGAGGAAACACCATATATTTT
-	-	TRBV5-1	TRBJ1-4	CASRGTANEKLFF	TGCGCCAGCCGCGGGACGGCGAATGAAAAACTGTTTTTT
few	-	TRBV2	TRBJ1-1	CANARGLGTEAFF	TGTGCCAACGCAAGAGGGCTGGGCACTGAAGCTTTCTTT
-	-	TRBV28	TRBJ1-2	CASTSDSYGYTF	TGTGCCAGTACTAGCGACAGTTATGGCTACACCTTC
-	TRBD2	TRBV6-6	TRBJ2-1	CASKGTSGMNEQFF	TGTGCCAGCAAAGGGACTAGCGGGATGAATGAGCAGTTCTTC
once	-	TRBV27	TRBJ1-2	CASSPSTGNFNYGYTF	TGTGCCAGCAGTCCTAGCACAGGGAATTTTAACTATGGCTACACCTTC
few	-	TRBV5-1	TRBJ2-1	CASSRDSDSYNEQFF	TGCGCCAGCAGCAGGGACTCCGACTCCTACAATGAGCAGTTCTTC